These 7 T cell receptor beta chains originate from one sample sequenced in a study of T cell repertoires in cytomegalovirus infection. TCRdb re-derived calls from the reads in MiXCR, one entry per CDR3 protein. The sample lists about 180,000 distinct CDR3 sequences, roughly 14% seen once, with 25% to 30% in the top ten. Sequencing was done on a sample of PBMCs. These receptor sequences come from a human donor in good health (CMV status not recorded). Some clones in this sample may be carry-over from other donors' samples.

This chain links TRBV10-2 with TRBJ1-1; D unresolved. The CDR3 consists of 13 residues. V dropped 9 bases and J dropped 4 bases, with 15 bases sitting between them. Germline loops: CDR1 WSHSY, CDR2 SAAADI. CDR3 sequence reads: CARFLKVGTEAFF. As DNA, the CDR3 is TGCGCCAGGTTTCTTAAGGTCGGCACTGAAGCTTTCTTT.

This clonotype was observed a few times. The chain carries TRBV29-1 and TRBJ1-1; D ambiguous. This CDR3 contains 14 residues. V was pared by 4 bases and J by 1 base, with 13 bases between. Per the germline V gene, CDR1 is SQVTM and CDR2 is ANQGSEA. Written as DNA, the CDR3 is TGCAGCGTTGTTAAACAGCTCAGGAACACTGAAGCTTTCTTT. Protein sequence: CSVVKQLRNTEAFF.

This clonotype was recorded many times. The chain couples TRBV7-2 to TRBJ2-7, with 8 bases that match TRBD2. Germline loops: CDR1 SGHTA, CDR2 FQGNSA. Trimming removed 5 bases from V and 3 bases from J; junction bases left unmatched: 6. The length of the CDR3 is 14 residues. This CDR3 reads CASSPGGAIYEQYF. In nucleotides, the CDR3 is TGTGCCAGCAGCCCCGGGGGGGCCATCTACGAGCAGTACTTC. Full variable domain (remainder filled in from reference TRBV7-2 and TRBJ2-7): GAGVSQSPSNKVTEKGKDVELRCDPISGHTALYWYRQSLGQGLEFLIYFQGNSAPDKSGLPSDRFSAERTGGSVSTLTIQRTQQEDSAVYLCASSPGGAIYEQYFGPGTRLTVT.

This sequence joins TRBV5-1 and TRBJ2-7; tentative D call: TRBD1 (5 bases). The CDR3 totals 13 residues. Per germline, CDR1 SGHRS and CDR2 YFSETQ. Trimming left V 3 bases short and J 3 bases short, with 10 bases between. The CDR3 protein is CASSSGHFYEQYF. In DNA form, the CDR3 reads TGCGCCAGCAGCTCCGGACACTTCTACGAGCAGTACTTC.

In regard to this clonotype: This may stem from a read error, because a much larger clone lies one nucleotide away. The chain has TRBV15 and TRBJ2-1; TRBD1 aligns across 7 bases. The CDR3 is made up of 14 amino acids. Germline values: CDR1 LNHNV, CDR2 YYDKDF (reference sequence). CDR3 coding DNA: TGTACCACCAGCAGAGACAGGGTCGGCAATGAGCAGTTCTTC. Translated: CTTSRDRVGNEQFF. Full variable domain (outside the CDR3, taken from reference TRBV15 and TRBJ2-1): DAMVIQNPRYQVTQFGKPVTLSCSQTLNHNVMYWYQQKSSQAPKLLFHYYDKDFNNEADTPDNFQSRRPNTSFCFLDIRSPGLGDTAMYLCTTSRDRVGNEQFFGPGTRLTVL.

The sample holds many counts of this clonotype. This chain joins TRBV6-2 or TRBV6-3 and TRBJ2-1; TRBD1 agrees at 8 bases. Germline assignment: CDR1 MNHEY and CDR2 SVGEGT. Trimming at V came to 2 bases and at J to 6 bases, leaving 9 bases not matched to a gene. The CDR3 runs 16 residues. This chain's CDR3 is CASSYQGGQGGNEQFF. CDR3 DNA: TGTGCCAGCAGTTACCAAGGAGGACAGGGCGGCAATGAGCAGTTCTTC.

The rearrangement uses TRBV29-1 and TRBJ1-1, with D unclear. The germline V gene has CDR1 SQVTM and CDR2 ANQGSEA. V dropped 6 bases and J dropped 1 base, with 24 bases sitting between them. This CDR3 spans 17 amino acids. As DNA, the CDR3 is TGCAGCGTGGACGCACTCGCCGTCGGGATTACGAACACTGAAGCTTTCTTT. Translation gives CSVDALAVGITNTEAFF.